This TCR beta chain appears in the sequencing data of a study of blood T cell repertoires in COVID-19. About the research overall: Samples representing acute and convalescent COVID-19 were sourced from the United States, Italy and Spain. From T cells, B-cell-depleted T cells, or PBMCs came the material, which was cDNA or gDNA.

Followed longitudinally, the Seattle patients had been enrolled during active infection. V trimming: 4 bases; J trimming: 2 bases; junction bases outside the gene matches: 2. From germline, CDR1 is ENHRY and CDR2 SYGVKD. The CDR3 runs to 15 residues. In the original analysis: Amplification of reference gene primers was used by the study to estimate nucleated cell counts. Produced via immunoSEQ multiplex PCR; TCRdb's table is partial and in-frame only. The D gene and trimming were derived from the DNA, and the V and J assignments and clone size from that table. The repertoire includes 350,000 to 450,000 clones, approximately 87% of them detected once, and over 2% sits in the top ten.

The sequencing input was peripheral blood. This TCR was recovered from a woman aged 60 to 75 with COVID-19, enrolled during active disease. The chain employs TRBV10-3 and TRBJ2-3, with 11 bases that match TRBD2. The CDR3 loop is CAISASGGITDTQYF. In DNA form, the CDR3 reads TGTGCCATCAGTGCTAGCGGGGGGATCACAGATACGCAGTATTTT.